Below are 2 T cell receptor beta chains sequenced from a single sample in a study of T cells in Graves' hyperthyroidism and ophthalmopathy. Amplified TCR beta CDR3 regions derived from RNA transcripts. Primed by the HTBI set, a first-round RT-PCR was run on the TCR CDR3. TCRdb recomputed calls from the multiplex PCR reads with MiXCR, one row per CDR3 protein. The sample comprises roughly 700,000 distinct CDR3 sequences, roughly 17% of which are singletons, and roughly a sixth rests with the top ten. The specimen sequenced was blood. All receptors come from a man in his fifties with Graves' hyperthyroidism.

Ten or more counts support this clonotype. The CDR3 reads CASSLSGGIYGYTF. In DNA, the CDR3 is TGTGCCAGCAGTTTATCAGGAGGGATCTATGGCTACACCTTC. J is TRBJ1-2 and V is TRBV27; D is uncertain. The CDR3 has 14 amino acids. Germline V gene sequence: CDR1 MNHEY, CDR2 SMNVEV (reference sequence). V was shortened by 0 bases and J by 4 bases, with 9 bases between the two germline ends.

Many counts were recorded for this clonotype. V usage is TRBV19 and J usage is TRBJ1-1; D gene uncertain. Germline CDR1 reads LNHDA; CDR2 reads SQIVND (reference sequence). Trimming stripped 5 bases from V and 3 bases from J, with 7 bases between. The length of the CDR3 is 12 residues. In DNA, the CDR3 is TGTGCCAGTAGTTTGAGGGACACTGAAGCTTTCTTT. It is translated as CASSLRDTEAFF.